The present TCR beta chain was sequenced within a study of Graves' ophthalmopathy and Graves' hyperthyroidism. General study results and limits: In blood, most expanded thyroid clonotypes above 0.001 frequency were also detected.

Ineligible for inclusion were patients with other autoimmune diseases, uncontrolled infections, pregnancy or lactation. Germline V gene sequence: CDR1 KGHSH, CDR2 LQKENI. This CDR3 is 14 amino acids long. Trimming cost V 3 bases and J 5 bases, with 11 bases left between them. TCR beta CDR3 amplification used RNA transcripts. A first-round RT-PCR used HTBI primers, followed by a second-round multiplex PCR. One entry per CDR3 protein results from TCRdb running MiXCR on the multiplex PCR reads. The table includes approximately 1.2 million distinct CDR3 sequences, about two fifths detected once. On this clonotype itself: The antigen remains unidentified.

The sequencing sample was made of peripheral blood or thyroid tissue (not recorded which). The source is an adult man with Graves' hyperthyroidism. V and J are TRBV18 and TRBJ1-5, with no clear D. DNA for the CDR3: TGTGCCAGCTCACCGTCCGGTCCCCATCAGCCCCAGCATTTT. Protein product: CASSPSGPHQPQHF.